This TCR beta chain was observed in a study of OX40 agonist ivuxolimab in advanced cancers. In the study overall: Ivuxolimab, which targeted the costimulatory receptor OX40 (CD134), was an agonistic, fully human IgG2 monoclonal antibody. The dose-escalation cohort was about 83% male with a mean age of around 64 years, ranging from roughly 23 to 90. Partial responses occurred in three dose-escalation patients, of whom one had hepatocellular carcinoma and two had cutaneous melanoma. Peripheral TCRbeta sequencing aimed to test whether ivuxolimab altered TCR sequence diversity and caused clonal T-cell expansion. Intravenous ivuxolimab was administered to patients every 2 weeks at six dose levels: 0.01, 0.1, 0.3, 1.5, 3 and 10 mg/kg. The paper reports the monotherapy dose-escalation portion (N of about 54 patients) of the phase I ivuxolimab trial. Of the approximately 50 dose-escalation patients, hepatocellular carcinoma was present in roughly 19, melanoma in roughly 15, renal cell carcinoma in 9 and head and neck cancer in 9. Patients were allowed to have had prior anti-PD-1, anti-PD-L1 or anti-CTLA-4 therapy, and approximately 40% of the dose-escalation patients had previously received checkpoint inhibitors.

Broad study findings and their caveats: On average, CD8+ T cells showed more expanded clones than CD4+ T cells after ivuxolimab. In partial responders in the 0.1-3.0 mg/kg groups, normalized peripheral clonal expansion was found to be among the lowest, especially among CD8+ T cells. Clonal expansion of both CD4+ and CD8+ blood T cells was observed from baseline to week 6 at doses 0.1 to 3.0 mg/kg. Low levels of normalized T-cell clonal expansion were also seen in some nonresponding patients. Which antigens the clonally expanded peripheral T cells were specific for was not determined.

With respect to this clone: It lacks a known antigen. Base quality data are lacking; no much larger clone is found one base away.

The trial excluded patients who had a history of autoimmune disease or were on systemic immunosuppression. Peripheral blood for TCR sequencing was collected from all dose cohorts at baseline, on cycle 4 day 1, and on cycle 7 day 1. Samples came from an open-label, multicenter, first-in-human phase I dose-escalation trial of ivuxolimab. The trial enrolled adults with locally advanced or metastatic head and neck squamous cell, hepatocellular, melanoma or renal cell carcinoma. CD4+ and CD8+ T cells were sorted separately from peripheral blood before TCR sequencing. For sequencing of the TCRbeta CDR3 region, genomic DNA was extracted from the sorted cells. The immunoSEQ Assay was used to sequence the TCRbeta CDR3 regions. This is the immuneACCESS table as TCRdb keeps it, with only in-frame sequences that have V and J called. A part of the clones is gone; compared with another copy, unresolved V genes explain less than half, and the rest is unexplained. This sample has 75,000 to 95,000 clones in its table, and roughly 90% of those were observed once. The top ten hold more than 8% of the sample.

This clonotype originated in an adult with an advanced solid tumor such as melanoma, head and neck, liver or kidney cancer. The sample here was CD4+ or CD8+ T cells sorted from blood, taken in a trial of the OX40 agonist ivuxolimab.

The DNA is as follows: TGTGCCAGCAGCGCCAACCGACCGGGGTGGGAGGGTGAGCAGTTCTTC. The resulting protein is CASSANRPGWEGEQFF. The chain is encoded by TRBV7-2 joined to TRBJ2-1, with 7 central nucleotides matching TRBD2. Ends trimmed: V by 5 bases, J by 9 bases; bases unmatched to a gene: 16. In the germline V gene, CDR1 corresponds to SGHTA and CDR2 to FQGNSA. Including cysteine and phenylalanine, the CDR3 has 16 amino acids. Just CDR3 DNA is preserved here, 48 bases in frame from base 1.